Following are 5 T cell receptor beta chains from one sample sequenced in a study of spatial heterogeneity in lung cancer. TCRdb redid the calling of the 5' RACE reads with MiXCR, one entry per CDR3 protein. This repertoire shows roughly 120,000 distinct CDR3 sequences, 12% found once; its top ten account for approximately 16%. Noted time point: blood at routine non-recurrence follow-up after resection. The input material, whole RNA from tumor, nontumor lung or frozen PBMC, was sequenced unsorted. Sequenced material: PBMCs, taken at follow-up. These receptors all come from a male donor with early-stage non-small cell lung cancer.

V gene TRBV11-2 combines with J gene TRBJ2-7, with 8 bases identical to TRBD2. This CDR3 comprises 18 residues. V dropped 5 bases and J dropped 0; count of bases not matched to a gene: 15. Germline CDR1 is SGHAT and CDR2 is FQNNGV. CDR3 nucleotide sequence: TGTGCCAGCAGCCCCGGAGGAGCGGGGGCCACCAGCTCCTACGAGCAGTACTTC. Translating it yields CASSPGGAGATSSYEQYF.

The chain carries TRBV5-5 and TRBJ2-4, with TRBD1 matching 8 bases. The CDR3 is made up of 16 amino acids. The V segment lost 4 bases and the J segment 5 bases; nucleotides outside the gene matches: 11. Germline CDR1 SGHKS, CDR2 YYEKEE (reference sequence). Here the CDR3 DNA reads TGTGCCAGCAGCCCCGGTCAGGGGGCGATCCAAAACATTCAGTACTTC. Translated: CASSPGQGAIQNIQYF.

This clonotype was found a few times. The CDR3 DNA sequence: TGTGCCAGCAGTCTTACCACCGGGGAGCTGTTTTTT. Protein sequence: CASSLTTGELFF. The chain combines TRBV6-6 with TRBJ2-2; unclear D gene. Germline CDR1 MNHNY, CDR2 SVGAGI (reference sequence). With 5 bases removed from V and 4 bases from J, the gap between germline ends came to 5 bases. This CDR3 has 12 residues.

This clonotype was found a few times. The rearrangement joins TRBV4-2 to TRBJ2-2; D unresolved. CDR3 size: 15 residues. V lost 0 bases, J lost 3 bases, and 8 bases lay in between. The germline V gene has CDR1 LGHNA and CDR2 YNFKEQ. CDR3 in DNA: TGTGCCAGCAGCCAAGATACCAAGCACACCGGGGAGCTGTTTTTT. As protein: CASSQDTKHTGELFF.

This clonotype occurred many times. V is TRBV7-8 and J is TRBJ2-7, with a possible D match to TRBD1 (8 bases). V was clipped by 6 bases and J by 3 bases, with 12 bases between them. Germline values: CDR1 SGHVS, CDR2 FQNEAQ. The CDR3 runs 13 residues. The CDR3 loop is CASSNRGGYEQYF. The CDR3 DNA reads TGTGCCAGCAGTAACAGGGGGGGCTACGAGCAGTACTTC.